This TCR beta chain derives from a study of shared clonotypes between healthy human individuals. The overall study: The study drew on a couple of women and a few men aged 18 to 49 as donors. Points from the study as a whole: Memory subsets had estimated richness that was generally smaller than that of naive subsets.

With respect to this clone: Its specificity is not known.

When replicate PCRs were run on sorted subsets, they used approximately 210 ng DNA, about 30,000 T cell genomes. This table comes from immunoSEQ multiplex PCR, and its TCRdb copy is limited to in-frame clones, with some not included. This sample has a few million clones, with roughly nine tenths found just once. The CDR3 runs to 14 residues. The V end was cut by 1 base, the J end by 8 bases, with 13 bases between. The V gene's germline CDR1 is MNHNS and CDR2 SASEGT. This clonotype was obtained from a man between 18 and 29 years old in good health. The chain links TRBV6-1 to TRBJ2-3; D is perhaps TRBD2 (6 bases). The specimen was naive CD4+ T cells sorted from blood. Subset reported: CD45RA+ positively selected. CDR3 nucleotides: TGTGCCAGCAGTGAAGGGGGAGGTCGGACTACGCAGTATTTT. Amino acid sequence: CASSEGGGRTTQYF.